The T cell receptor (beta chain) under discussion was sequenced for a study of response to subunit inactivated influenza vaccine. This clonotype was counted a few times. Its antigen is not known. Study-level points and caveats: The authors suggested that every seasonal influenza vaccination recruits few new T cells.

TCRdb called the RT-PCR reads again in MiXCR, with one record for every CDR3 protein. The sample holds around 170,000 distinct CDR3 sequences, approximately 12% seen once. Trimming removed 8 bases at V and 6 bases at J, with 12 bases between. This CDR3 comprises 12 residues. CDR1 is SEHNR, CDR2 FQNEAQ, per germline (reference sequence). This specimen consisted of CD8+ T cells sorted from PBMCs, obtained 23 months after vaccination. The clonotype comes from a man aged 50 to 75 who received an inactivated influenza vaccine. The gene calls are TRBV7-9 and TRBJ2-3, with D uncertain. This CDR3 reads CASGQGIDTQYF. The CDR3 DNA reads as TGTGCCAGCGGCCAAGGGATCGATACGCAGTATTTT.